These 16 T cell receptor beta chains were all obtained from the same sample, sequenced in a study of blood T cells in healthy people across ages. Using a J-beta primer mix together with a sample-barcoded 5' primer, a second PCR was run for about 6 to 11 cycles. Each CDR3 protein gets one entry after TCRdb re-called the 5' RACE reads with MiXCR. The sample contains hundreds of thousands of distinct CDR3 sequences, 24% of which appear only once. A further study also used this sample, focusing on T cells of mothers and their children.

Specimen: blood. These receptors came from a boy between 10 and 17 years old in good health.

This clonotype was counted only a few times. The chain is built from TRBV19 and TRBJ2-3; D is unclear. The CDR3 has 13 amino acids. Germline-derived CDR1 and CDR2 are LNHDA and SQIVND (reference sequence). Trimming cost V 8 bases and J 1 base, with 10 bases left between them. As DNA, the CDR3 is TGTGCCAGTTGTGACCGCCGCACAGATACGCAGTATTTT. The encoded protein is CASCDRRTDTQYF.

This clonotype was picked up a small number of times. The chain uses TRBV5-1 and TRBJ2-1, with 10 bases lining up with TRBD2. The CDR3 runs 14 residues. V shed 4 bases, J shed 5 bases, and the junction held 3 bases outside the gene matches. The germline CDR1 and CDR2 sequences are SGHRS and YFSETQ. The CDR3 is CASSPSGSNNEQFF. CDR3 in DNA: TGCGCCAGCAGCCCTAGCGGGAGCAACAATGAGCAGTTCTTC.

The CDR3 protein is CASSLTSVGEQYF. The CDR3 nucleotides are TGTGCCAGCAGCTTAACTAGCGTCGGCGAGCAGTACTTC. The chain carries TRBV7-2 and TRBJ2-7, with 7 bases lining up with TRBD2. J gave up 6 bases and V 2 bases, and 4 bases lay outside the gene matches. The CDR3 contains 13 residues. The germline CDR1 and CDR2 sequences are SGHTA and FQGNSA.

The rearrangement uses TRBV11-2 and TRBJ2-5; tentatively, D is TRBD1 or TRBD2 (6 bases each). Between the trimmed V and J ends, which lost 6 bases and 2 bases, there was a span of 13 bases. The CDR3 is 14 amino acids. Germline V lookup: CDR1 SGHAT, CDR2 FQNNGV. This CDR3 is CASSRIGGQETQYF. In DNA, the CDR3 is TGTGCCAGCAGTCGAATAGGGGGGCAAGAGACCCAGTACTTC.

This clonotype was found a few times. V gene TRBV7-9 combines with J gene TRBJ1-3; D unclear. CDR1 SEHNR and CDR2 FQNEAQ come from the germline V gene (reference sequence). The V and J ends lost 0 bases and 0 bases respectively, with 15 bases between them. This CDR3 is 18 amino acids long. The CDR3 is CASSLAAGNYGSGNTIYF. In nucleotides, the CDR3 is TGTGCCAGCAGCTTAGCGGCAGGCAACTACGGCTCTGGAAACACCATATATTTT.

This clonotype showed up just a few times. This rearrangement joins TRBV29-1 to TRBJ1-1; 10 nucleotides align to TRBD1. This CDR3 is 13 amino acids long. Trimming removed 7 bases from V and 5 bases from J; junction bases left unmatched: 7. From germline, CDR1 is SQVTM and CDR2 ANQGSEA. The DNA of the CDR3 is TGCAGCGCGATCGGGACAGGGGTAACTGAAGCTTTCTTT. As protein: CSAIGTGVTEAFF.

The V gene is TRBV6-1, the J gene TRBJ2-1, with D perhaps matching TRBD1 (5 bases). The J call may be in error: the DNA end matches TRBJ2-7 better. Germline values: CDR1 MNHNS, CDR2 SASEGT. This CDR3 region has 15 residues. CDR3: CASSDVGLTSYEQYF. In nucleotides, the CDR3 is TGTGCCAGCAGTGACGTGGGGCTTACCTCCTACGAGCAGTACTTC.

This clonotype occurred a few times. The chain joins TRBV5-1 to TRBJ2-2; D is ambiguous. Germline values: CDR1 SGHRS, CDR2 YFSETQ. V was trimmed by 5 bases and J by 3 bases, leaving 5 bases between them. CDR3 size: 12 residues. The CDR3 spells CASSYDTGELFF. The CDR3 DNA follows: TGCGCCAGCAGTTACGACACCGGGGAGCTGTTTTTT.

This clonotype turned up a few times. The CDR3 region is CASTHGQGTYEQYF. The CDR3 bases are TGTGCCAGCACTCACGGACAGGGGACCTACGAGCAGTACTTC. The chain employs TRBV4-2 and TRBJ2-7, with TRBD1 matching 9 bases. Germline V gene data show CDR1 as LGHNA and CDR2 as YNFKEQ. This CDR3 region has 14 residues. Germline trimming cut 7 bases from V and 2 bases from J; bases unmatched to any gene: 6.

The V and J genes are TRBV29-1 and TRBJ2-3; 11 bases line up with TRBD2. Germline CDR1 SQVTM, CDR2 ANQGSEA. This CDR3 has 13 residues. V lost 6 bases to trimming and J lost 3 bases; unmatched junction nucleotides: 2. The CDR3 DNA reads as TGCAGCGTACGACTAGCGGGAACAGATACGCAGTATTTT. As protein: CSVRLAGTDTQYF.

A few counts support this clonotype. The DNA for the CDR3 is TGTGCCAGCACCGGAGGGGGACAGGCTACCTACGAGCAGTACTTC. Translating it yields CASTGGGQATYEQYF. The V gene is TRBV2, the J gene TRBJ2-5, with 8 bases fitting TRBD1. The end of the DNA aligns better with TRBJ2-7, so the J call may be wrong. The CDR3 has 15 amino acids. The germline V gene encodes CDR1 SNHLY and CDR2 FYNNEI.

V usage is TRBV5-5 and J usage is TRBJ2-7; 9 nucleotides match TRBD1. This CDR3 is 15 amino acids long. Germline V gene data show CDR1 as SGHKS and CDR2 as YYEKEE (reference sequence). V was clipped by 3 bases and J by 1 base; unmatched bases: 5. The CDR3 reads CASSSVDRGSYEQYF. The DNA of the CDR3 is TGTGCCAGCAGCTCCGTCGACAGGGGGTCCTACGAGCAGTACTTC.

This clonotype showed up just a few times. The chain is built from TRBV7-9 and TRBJ2-7; D tentatively fits TRBD1 or TRBD2 (5 bases each). Trimming removed 4 bases from V and 7 bases from J, with 17 bases in between. The germline V gene encodes CDR1 SEHNR and CDR2 FQNEAQ (reference sequence). The CDR3 sequence is 14 residues long. Here the CDR3 reads CASSSRDPNREQYF. The CDR3 region has the DNA TGTGCCAGCAGCTCCCGGGACCCCAACAGGGAGCAGTACTTC.

The sample holds a few counts of this clonotype. The rearrangement uses TRBV19 and TRBJ2-7; TRBD2 matches at 9 bases. Germline V gene data show CDR1 as LNHDA and CDR2 as SQIVND (reference sequence). This CDR3 comprises 14 residues. The ends lost 4 bases at V and 3 bases at J; junction bases unmatched: 4. Here the CDR3 DNA reads TGTGCCAGTAGTAAGGGACTAGCTGACTACGAGCAGTACTTC. Protein sequence: CASSKGLADYEQYF.

This clonotype was picked up a small number of times. This rearrangement joins TRBV4-3 to TRBJ2-6; D is undetermined. V lost 0 bases, J lost 2 bases, and 8 bases lay in between. The CDR3 sequence is 16 residues long. Germline-derived CDR1 and CDR2 are LGHNA and YSLEER. For the CDR3, the DNA is TGCGCCAGCAGCCAAGAGAAAAGCACTGGGGCCAACGTCCTGACTTTC. Its protein product is CASSQEKSTGANVLTF.

This chain links TRBV6-1 with TRBJ2-5; D is perhaps TRBD2 (5 bases). The J call may be faulty, since TRBJ2-7 better matches the DNA end. In germline, CDR1 is MNHNS, CDR2 SASEGT. The CDR3 is 16 residues long. CDR3 nucleotide sequence: TGTGCCAGCAAGTGGGAGTTGGATGCCGGTATAAGCGAGCAGTACTTC. Translating it yields CASKWELDAGISEQYF.